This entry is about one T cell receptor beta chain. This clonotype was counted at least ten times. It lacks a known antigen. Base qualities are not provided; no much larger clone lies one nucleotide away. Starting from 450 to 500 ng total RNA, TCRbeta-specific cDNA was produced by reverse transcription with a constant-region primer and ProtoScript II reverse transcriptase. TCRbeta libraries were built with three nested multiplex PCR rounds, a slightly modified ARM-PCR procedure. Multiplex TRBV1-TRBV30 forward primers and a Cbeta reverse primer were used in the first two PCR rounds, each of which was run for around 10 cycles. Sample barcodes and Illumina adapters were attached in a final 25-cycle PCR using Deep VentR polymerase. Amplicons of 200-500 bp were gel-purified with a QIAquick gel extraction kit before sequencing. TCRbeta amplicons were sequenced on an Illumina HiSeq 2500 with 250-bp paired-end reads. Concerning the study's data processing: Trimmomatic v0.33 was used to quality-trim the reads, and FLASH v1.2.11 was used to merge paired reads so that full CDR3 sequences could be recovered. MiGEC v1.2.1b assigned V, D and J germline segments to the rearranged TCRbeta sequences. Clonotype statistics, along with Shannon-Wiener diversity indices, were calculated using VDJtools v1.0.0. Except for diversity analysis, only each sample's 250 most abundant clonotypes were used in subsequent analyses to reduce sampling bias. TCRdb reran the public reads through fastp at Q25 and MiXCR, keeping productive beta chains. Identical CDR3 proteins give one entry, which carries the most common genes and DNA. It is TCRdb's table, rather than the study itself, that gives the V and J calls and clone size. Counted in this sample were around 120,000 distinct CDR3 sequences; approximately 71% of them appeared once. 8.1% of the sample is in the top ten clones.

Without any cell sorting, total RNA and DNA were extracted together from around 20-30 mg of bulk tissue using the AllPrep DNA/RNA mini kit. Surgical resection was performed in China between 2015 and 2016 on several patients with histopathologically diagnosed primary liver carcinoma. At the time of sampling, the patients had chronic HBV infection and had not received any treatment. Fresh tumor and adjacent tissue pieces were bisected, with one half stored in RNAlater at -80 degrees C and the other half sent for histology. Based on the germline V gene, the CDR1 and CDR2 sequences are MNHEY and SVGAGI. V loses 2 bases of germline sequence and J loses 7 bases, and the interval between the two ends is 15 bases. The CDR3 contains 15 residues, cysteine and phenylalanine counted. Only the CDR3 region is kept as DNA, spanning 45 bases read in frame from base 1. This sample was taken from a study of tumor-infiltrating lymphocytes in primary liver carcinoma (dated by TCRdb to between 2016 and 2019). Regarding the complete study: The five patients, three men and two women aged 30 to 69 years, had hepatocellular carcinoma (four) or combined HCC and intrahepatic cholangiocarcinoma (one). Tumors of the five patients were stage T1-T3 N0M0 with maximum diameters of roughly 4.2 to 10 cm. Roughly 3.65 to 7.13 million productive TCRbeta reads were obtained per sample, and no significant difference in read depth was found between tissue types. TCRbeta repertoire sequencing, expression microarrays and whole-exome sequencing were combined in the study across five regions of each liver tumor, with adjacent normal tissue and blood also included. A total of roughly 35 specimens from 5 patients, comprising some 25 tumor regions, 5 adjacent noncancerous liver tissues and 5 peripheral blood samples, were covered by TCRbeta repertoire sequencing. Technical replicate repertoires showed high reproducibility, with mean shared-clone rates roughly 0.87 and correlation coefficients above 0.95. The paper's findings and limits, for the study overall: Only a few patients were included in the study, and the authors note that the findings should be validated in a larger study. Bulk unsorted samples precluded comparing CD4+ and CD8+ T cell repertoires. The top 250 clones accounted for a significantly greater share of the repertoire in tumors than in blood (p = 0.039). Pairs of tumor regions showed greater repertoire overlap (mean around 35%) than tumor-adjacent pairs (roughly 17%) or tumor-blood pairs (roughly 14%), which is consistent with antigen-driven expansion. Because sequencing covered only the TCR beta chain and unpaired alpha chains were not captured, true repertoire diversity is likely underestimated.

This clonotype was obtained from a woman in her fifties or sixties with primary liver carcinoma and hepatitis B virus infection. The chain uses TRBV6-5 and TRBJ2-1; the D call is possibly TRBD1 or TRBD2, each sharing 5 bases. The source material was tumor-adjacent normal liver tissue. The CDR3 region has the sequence CASSYSWGSQNEQFF. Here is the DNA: TGTGCCAGCAGTTACAGTTGGGGGAGTCAGAATGAGCAGTTCTTC.